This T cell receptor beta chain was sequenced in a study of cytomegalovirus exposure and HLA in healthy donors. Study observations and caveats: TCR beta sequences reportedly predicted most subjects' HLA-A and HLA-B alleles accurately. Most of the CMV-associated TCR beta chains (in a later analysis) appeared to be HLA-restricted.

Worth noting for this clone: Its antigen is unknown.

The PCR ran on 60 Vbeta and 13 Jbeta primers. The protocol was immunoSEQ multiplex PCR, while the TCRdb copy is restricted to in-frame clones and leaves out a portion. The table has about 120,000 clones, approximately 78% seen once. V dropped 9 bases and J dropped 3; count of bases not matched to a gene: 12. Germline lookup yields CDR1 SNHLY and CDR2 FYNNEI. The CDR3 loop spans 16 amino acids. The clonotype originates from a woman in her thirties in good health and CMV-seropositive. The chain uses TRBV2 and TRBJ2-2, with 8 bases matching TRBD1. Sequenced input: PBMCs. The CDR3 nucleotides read TGTGCCAGTCCTGGGGGTCGGACAGGGTACACCGGGGAGCTGTTTTTT. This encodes CASPGGRTGYTGELFF.